Given below is one TCR beta chain in context. There is no known antigen for this receptor. The record has no base qualities; no much larger clone is one base away. At the junction V is shortened by 6 bases and J by 5 bases; bases outside the gene matches: 9. According to the germline V gene (reference sequence), CDR1 reads LNHDA and CDR2 reads SQIVND. Counted from cysteine to phenylalanine, this CDR3 has 15 amino acids. This entry keeps only the CDR3 DNA: 45 bases, framed from base 1. Enrolling through a virtual design, the prospective study's participants ranged in age from roughly 18 to 95 years and lived across 24 United States geographic areas. In the prospective study, participants were assigned to cohorts based on the clinical history participants reported in a screening survey and a study questionnaire. Recovered participants in ImmuneRACE Cohort 3 were defined as having two consecutive negative NP/OP PCR tests, clearance from a healthcare professional, or resolution of symptoms. In the prospective study, whole blood, serum and a nasopharyngeal or oropharyngeal swab were collected from each participant by mobile phlebotomists. Prospective study participants could optionally give additional blood draws and questionnaires over a 2-month period. Blood samples from the prospective study were shipped frozen or at room temperature prior to DNA extraction.

TCRbeta CDR3 regions were amplified from genomic DNA by means of the immunoSEQ Assay, a bias-controlled multiplex PCR. On the study's bioinformatics: Within the assay, amplification of reference gene primers was used to estimate how many nucleated cells each sample contained. Sequence reads were collapsed and filtered to measure the absolute abundance of every unique TCRbeta CDR3 rearrangement. Productive Simpson clonality was computed per sample as the square root of Simpson's diversity index over productive rearrangements. TCRdb retrieved this table from immuneACCESS and kept in-frame rearrangements only. Not all clones are present; in checked studies, unresolved V genes account for under half, and no reason is known for the remainder. V, J and clone size were drawn from that table, and D and trimming were deduced from the DNA. The sample data list roughly 150,000 clones, and around 80% of these were observed just once. Roughly 8% of the sample is in the top ten clones.

The sample originates from a study of blood T cell repertoires in COVID-19 (dated by TCRdb to 2019 to 2021). About the investigation overall: Collaborator samples came from the United States, Italy and Spain and covered acute and convalescent phases of COVID-19. The repertoires were made available in a free public database intended to serve as a resource for research on the immune response to SARS-CoV-2. Samples came from the ongoing ImmuneRACE study (first 160 participants) plus 1,254 subjects from 6 global collaborators. Nearly every sample came with metadata listing a de-identified subject ID, COVID-19 status, age in years and sex. Where HLA class I and class II types were available, the types were taken from metadata supplied by the sample provider, not from assay-based typing. Subjects who had been exposed to COVID-19, were actively infected with it, or had recovered from it provided the deeply sampled blood TCRbeta repertoires that made up the dataset. The prospective study material was composed of cDNA or gDNA derived from T cells, B-cell-depleted T cells, or PBMCs. Overall results and qualifications from the work: The quantity of clinical and demographic metadata differed by source and by participant and was supplied without curation.

This sequence was found in a woman between 50 and 59 years old who had recovered from COVID-19. Sequencing was done on a sample of PBMCs or T cells enriched from blood (not recorded which). In this chain, TRBV19 is recombined with TRBJ1-2, with 10 bases in between that match TRBD1. The DNA sequence is TGTGCCAGTAGGGAGATGAGACAGGGGGCGTATGGCTACACCTTC. This sequence encodes CASREMRQGAYGYTF.